One sample yielded the 21 T cell receptor beta chains listed below, sequenced in a study of blood T cell repertoires in COVID-19. Profiling relied on immunoSEQ multiplex PCR, and the TCRdb table lists in-frame clones only, not all of them. Found here are over 300,000 clones, around 88% of them singletons; the top ten hold 1.5% to 2%. The sequenced material came from peripheral blood. The receptors derive from a woman aged 45-65 years with acute or convalescent COVID-19.

The table lists this clone with a count of one. The junction shows a germline mismatch at one end, possibly a read error. The gene calls are TRBV13 and TRBJ1-2; TRBD1 agrees at 8 bases. The length of the CDR3 is 14 residues. Germline loops: CDR1 PRHDT, CDR2 FYEKMQ (reference sequence). Here the CDR3 reads CASTQQGGDYGYTF. The CDR3 bases are TGCGCCAGCACTCAACAGGGGGGGGACTATGGCTACACCTTC.

This chain uses TRBV7-9 with TRBJ2-2, with 8 positions matching TRBD1. V dropped 10 bases and J dropped 5; count of bases not matched to a gene: 6. The CDR3 totals 13 residues. Germline V CDR1 and CDR2: SEHNR, FQNEAQ (reference sequence). The CDR3 region has the DNA TGTGCCACCCCACAGGGGGAGACCGGGGAGCTGTTTTTT. Encoded protein: CATPQGETGELFF. The full variable domain, rest sourced from reference TRBV7-9 and TRBJ2-2, is DTGVSQNPRHKITKRGQNVTFRCDPISEHNRLYWYRQTLGQGPEFLTYFQNEAQLEKSRLLSDRFSAERPKGSFSTLEIQRTEQGDSAMYLCATPQGETGELFFGEGSRLTVL.

The sample holds one count of this clone. This chain connects TRBV6-5 to TRBJ2-3; no definite D call. Trimming took 2 bases from V and 0 from J, leaving 9 bases between them. This CDR3 region has 15 residues. Germline assignment: CDR1 MNHEY and CDR2 SVGAGI. The CDR3 DNA reads TGTGCCAGCAGTTACGCCTATGCTAGCACAGATACGCAGTATTTT. It codes for CASSYAYASTDTQYF.

The table lists this clone with a few counts. V is TRBV28 and J is TRBJ2-2, with a weak D call TRBD1 (6 bases). The CDR3 contains 15 residues. CDR1 is MDHEN and CDR2 is SYDVKM in the germline V gene. Deletions cut 6 bases from V and 0 bases from J, with 11 bases between. CDR3 coding DNA: TGTGCCAGCAGCCAAGGGGGTTCGAACACCGGGGAGCTGTTTTTT. Its translation: CASSQGGSNTGELFF.

The gene calls are TRBV30 and TRBJ1-4; D is possibly TRBD1 (5 bases). Germline CDR1 and CDR2: GTSNPN and SVGIG (reference sequence). The germline V and J ends were trimmed by 1 base and 7 bases, with 16 bases remaining between them. There are 15 residues in the CDR3. This CDR3 reads CAWSGVLQGGEKLFF. The CDR3 nucleotides are TGTGCCTGGAGTGGAGTTTTGCAGGGAGGTGAAAAACTGTTTTTT. The full variable domain, its missing parts supplied by reference TRBV30 and TRBJ1-4, is SQTIHQWPATLVQPVGSPLSLECTVEGTSNPNLYWYRQAAGRGLQLLFYSVGIGQISSEVPQNLSASRPQDRQFILSSKKLLLSDSGFYLCAWSGVLQGGEKLFFGSGTQLSVL.

In the case of this clone: One end of the junction fails to match germline, which may point to a read error. The chain carries TRBV18 and TRBJ2-7, with D perhaps matching TRBD2 (5 bases). This CDR3 spans 13 amino acids. CDR1 KGHSH and CDR2 LQKENI come from the germline V gene. CDR3 loop: CASSPDRVGEEHF. The CDR3 nucleotides are TGTGCCAGCTCACCAGACCGGGTGGGAGAGGAACACTTC.

This rearrangement joins TRBV6-6 to TRBJ1-2, with D possibly TRBD1 on 5 matching bases. Trimming shortened V by 5 bases and J by 1 base, and 29 bases separated the two germline ends. Germline CDR1 and CDR2: MNHNY and SVGAGI (reference sequence). CDR3 size: 20 residues. CDR3 in DNA: TGTGCCAGCAGTCGCATTCCTCCGGTTGGCCGGACATCCATTAACTATGGCTACACCTTC. It yields the protein CASSRIPPVGRTSINYGYTF.

The chain joins TRBV6-5 to TRBJ1-1; D is perhaps TRBD1 (6 bases). Germline V lookup: CDR1 MNHEY, CDR2 SVGAGI. The CDR3 has 12 amino acids. V shed 10 bases and J shed 1 base, with 10 bases lying between them. The DNA of the CDR3 is TGTGCCACGTTCAGGGGGAACACTGAAGCTTTCTTT. It is translated as CATFRGNTEAFF.

V and J are TRBV18 and TRBJ2-2, with 10 bases aligning to TRBD2. Per germline, CDR1 KGHSH and CDR2 LQKENI. The J segment lost 4 bases and the V segment lost 4 bases, leaving 0 bases of the junction unmatched. The CDR3 runs to 14 residues. CDR3 DNA sequence: TGTGCCAGCTCACGACTAGCGGGCACCGGGGAGCTGTTTTTT. Its protein product is CASSRLAGTGELFF.

The table lists this clone with a few counts. The gene calls are TRBV7-8 and TRBJ2-7, with a possible D match to TRBD2 (6 bases). Germline loops: CDR1 SGHVS, CDR2 FQNEAQ. V was pared by 3 bases and J by 0 bases, with 9 bases between. CDR3 length: 14 residues. The CDR3 coding sequence is TGTGCCAGCAGCTTGCTGGGACTCTCCTACGAGCAGTACTTC. The encoded protein is CASSLLGLSYEQYF.

This clone was seen only a few times. The chain recombines TRBV5-1 with TRBJ1-1; a weak D match, TRBD1 (5 bases). CDR3 size: 13 residues. Germline V gene sequence: CDR1 SGHRS, CDR2 YFSETQ. The ends were cut back, 5 bases at V and 1 base at J, with 9 bases in the middle. The CDR3 region is CASREQGNTEAFF. CDR3 bases: TGCGCCAGCAGGGAGCAGGGGAACACTGAAGCTTTCTTT.

The chain couples TRBV30 to TRBJ1-6, with TRBD1 identical over 10 bases. The CDR3 totals 14 residues. V trimming: 4 bases; J trimming: 10 bases; junction bases outside the gene matches: 7. Germline V gives CDR1 GTSNPN, CDR2 SVGIG (reference sequence). The CDR3 is CAWTPGQGTSPLHF. CDR3 in DNA: TGTGCCTGGACCCCGGGACAGGGGACATCACCCCTCCACTTT.

The chain recombines TRBV10-3 with TRBJ1-2, with 9 bases aligning to TRBD1. The J segment lost 6 bases and the V segment lost 6 bases, leaving 14 bases of the junction unmatched. Germline V CDR1 and CDR2: ENHRY, SYGVKD. CDR3 length equals 16 residues. The DNA of the CDR3 is TGTGCCATCAGCAATACTTACGGGACAGGGAATCATGGCTACACCTTC. Translated: CAISNTYGTGNHGYTF.

The chain employs TRBV28 and TRBJ2-7; 8 nucleotides agree with TRBD1. The junction had 13 bases not matched to a gene; V was cut back by 6 bases and J by 9 bases. From germline, CDR1 is MDHEN and CDR2 SYDVKM. The CDR3 is 14 amino acids. The CDR3 reads CASRPLFRGRRQYF. The DNA of the CDR3 is TGTGCCAGCAGACCCCTTTTCAGGGGGCGTAGGCAGTACTTC.

The chain joins TRBV28 to TRBJ2-3; maybe TRBD2 (7 bases). The CDR3 is 15 residues long. CDR1 is MDHEN, CDR2 SYDVKM, per germline. Trimming shortened V by 3 bases and J by 5 bases, and 15 bases separated the two germline ends. CDR3 loop: CASSFSGAGVDTQYF. The CDR3, as DNA: TGTGCCAGCAGTTTTTCGGGGGCGGGGGTAGATACGCAGTATTTT.

The gene calls are TRBV27 and TRBJ2-7; TRBD1 agrees at 9 bases. CDR3 length equals 19 residues. The germline V gene has CDR1 MNHEY and CDR2 SMNVEV (reference sequence). J was trimmed by 2 bases and V by 5 bases; bases with no gene match: 19. CDR3 coding DNA: TGTGCCAGCAGTACACTCGATTTGTACCGGGACAGGGAGACCTACGAGCAGTACTTC. Protein product: CASSTLDLYRDRETYEQYF.

J is TRBJ1-6 and V is TRBV5-1; D might be TRBD1 (6 bases). The germline V gene encodes CDR1 SGHRS and CDR2 YFSETQ. CDR3 length: 13 residues. The V end lost 5 bases, the J end lost 7 bases, and 10 bases lay between the germline ends. This CDR3 reads CASRYRDNSPLHF. The CDR3 DNA is TGCGCCAGCAGGTACAGGGACAATTCACCCCTCCACTTT.

The genes are TRBV6-5 and TRBJ1-1, with D possibly being TRBD1 (5 bases). The CDR3 is made up of 12 amino acids. Germline values: CDR1 MNHEY, CDR2 SVGAGI. V was shortened by 7 bases and J by 6 bases, with 12 bases between the two germline ends. The CDR3 coding sequence is TGTGCCAGCATTTCCCGGGGGGCTGAAGCTTTCTTT. Translated: CASISRGAEAFF.

V gene TRBV5-1 combines with J gene TRBJ1-6, with 7 bases lining up with TRBD1. This CDR3 region has 15 residues. The V and J ends lost 4 bases and 7 bases, in that order; junction bases with no gene match: 8. CDR1 SGHRS and CDR2 YFSETQ come from the germline V gene. The CDR3 loop reads CASSPVDRWNSPLHF. The CDR3 bases are TGCGCCAGCAGCCCGGTGGACAGGTGGAATTCACCCCTCCACTTT.

This clone was seen once. The sample carries other DNA sequences with the same CDR3. The V gene is TRBV12-3 or TRBV12-4, the J gene TRBJ1-2, with D perhaps TRBD1 (5 bases). The CDR3 loop spans 13 amino acids. The V end was cut by 1 base, the J end by 8 bases, with 11 bases between. DNA of the CDR3: TGTGCCAGCAGTTTAGGGCAGGGCAGGGGCTACACCTTC. It codes for CASSLGQGRGYTF.

This clone was detected only once. V and J are TRBV7-9 and TRBJ1-6, with a possible D match to TRBD1 (6 bases). The CDR3 loop spans 15 amino acids. V was clipped by 4 bases and J by 5 bases, with 12 bases between them. Germline V CDR1 and CDR2: SEHNR, FQNEAQ (reference sequence). The CDR3 DNA follows: TGTGCCAGCAGCTCACAGGGTACTGATAATTCACCCCTCCACTTT. Its protein is CASSSQGTDNSPLHF.